Listed below are T cell receptor beta chains from one sample, sequenced in a study of T cell changes during pregnancy in multiple sclerosis. The protocol was immunoSEQ multiplex PCR, while the TCRdb copy is restricted to in-frame clones and leaves out a portion. The data hold around 100,000 clones, with 92% observed a single time. The input for sequencing was peripheral blood, taken after pregnancy. These receptors originate from a female donor with multiple sclerosis, enrolled in a pregnancy study. The CDR3 runs from the conserved cysteine through the conserved F or W. D genes are given only for firm matches. Clone size is stated in some rows and not others, as once, few, many or a class when expanded.

V gene,clone size,J gene,D gene,CDR3 protein,CDR3 DNA
TRBV28,-,TRBJ2-2,-,CASRRLVTGELFF,TGTGCCAGCAGGAGACTTGTCACCGGGGAGCTGTTTTTT
TRBV15,-,TRBJ2-3,TRBD2,CATLESGGDTDTQYF,TGTGCCACACTAGAAAGCGGGGGGGACACAGATACGCAGTATTTT
TRBV9,-,TRBJ1-1,-,CASSVLQENTEAFF,TGTGCCAGCAGCGTACTTCAGGAAAACACTGAAGCTTTCTTT
TRBV10-1,-,TRBJ2-7,TRBD1,CASTLDRRRSYEQYF,TGCGCCAGCACCCTGGACAGGCGACGCTCCTACGAGCAGTACTTC
TRBV7-9,once,TRBJ2-1,-,CASSLGENEQFF,TGTGCCAGCAGCTTAGGGGAGAATGAGCAGTTCTTC
TRBV28,-,TRBJ2-5,TRBD1,CASSLVGTGQETQYF,TGTGCCAGCAGTTTAGTAGGGACAGGCCAAGAGACCCAGTACTTC
TRBV14,-,TRBJ2-1,-,CASSQAPGPYNEQFF,TGTGCCAGCAGCCAAGCCCCAGGCCCCTACAATGAGCAGTTCTTC
TRBV4-1,-,TRBJ1-2,-,CASSQVEAGRQNYGYTF,TGCGCCAGCAGCCAAGTGGAGGCTGGGCGCCAAAACTATGGCTACACCTTC
TRBV6-4,once,TRBJ2-3,TRBD2,CASSVLAGTDTQYF,TGTGCCAGCAGTGTACTAGCGGGAACAGATACGCAGTATTTT
TRBV6-1,-,TRBJ1-2,TRBD1,CASSESGQGAGYTF,TGTGCCAGCAGTGAATCCGGACAGGGGGCGGGCTACACCTTC
TRBV5-1,-,TRBJ2-7,TRBD1,CASGANTGGEQYF,TGCGCCAGTGGGGCTAATACAGGGGGCGAGCAGTACTTC
TRBV11-3,-,TRBJ1-1,-,CASSRGRNTEAFF,TGTGCCAGCAGCCGAGGTAGGAACACTGAAGCTTTCTTT
TRBV9,-,TRBJ2-3,-,CASSVERGTDTQYF,TGTGCCAGCAGCGTAGAGAGGGGCACAGATACGCAGTATTTT
TRBV2,-,TRBJ1-5,-,CASGKEQGQPQHF,TGTGCCAGCGGCAAAGAACAGGGTCAGCCCCAGCATTTT
TRBV11-3,-,TRBJ1-2,TRBD1,CASSFSSGTANGYTF,TGTGCCAGCAGCTTTTCCTCCGGGACAGCGAATGGCTACACCTTC
TRBV7-9,once,TRBJ1-2,TRBD1,CASSLTGDAGIYGYTF,TGTGCCAGCAGCTTAACAGGGGACGCTGGCATTTATGGCTACACCTTC
TRBV18,few,TRBJ2-7,TRBD2,CASSPSGGSYEQYF,TGTGCCAGCTCACCGAGCGGGGGGTCCTACGAGCAGTACTTC
TRBV27,-,TRBJ1-5,-,CASSLSGVNQPQHF,TGTGCCAGCAGTTTGTCGGGGGTCAATCAGCCCCAGCATTTT
TRBV6-1,-,TRBJ2-7,TRBD1,CASQPGQGRYEQYF,TGTGCCAGCCAGCCGGGACAGGGCCGCTACGAGCAGTACTTC
TRBV5-4,-,TRBJ2-1,TRBD2,CASSHGLAGSGNEQFF,TGTGCCAGCAGCCATGGACTAGCGGGGTCCGGGAATGAGCAGTTCTTC
TRBV2,-,TRBJ1-1,TRBD1,CASSEIQGNVEAFF,TGTGCCAGCAGTGAAATACAGGGGAATGTTGAAGCTTTCTTT
TRBV4-1,-,TRBJ2-5,TRBD2,CASSPHPGGSGAGETQYF,TGCGCCAGCAGCCCTCACCCGGGGGGTAGCGGGGCCGGGGAGACCCAGTACTTC
TRBV30,-,TRBJ1-1,-,CAWSAQMNTEAFF,TGTGCCTGGAGTGCTCAGATGAACACTGAAGCTTTCTTT
TRBV19,-,TRBJ1-1,TRBD1,CASNNRQGLDTEAFF,TGTGCCAGTAATAACCGACAGGGTCTGGACACTGAAGCTTTCTTT
TRBV5-6,-,TRBJ1-6,-,CASSTADNSLHF,TGTGCCAGCAGCACGGCGGACAATTCCCTCCACTTT
TRBV27,-,TRBJ1-1,-,CASSLSGGAMLTEAFF,TGTGCCAGCAGTTTATCGGGGGGGGCTATGTTGACTGAAGCTTTCTTT
TRBV7-3,-,TRBJ2-3,TRBD1,CASSLTGTGKAINPDTQYF,TGTGCCAGCAGCCTAACCGGGACAGGAAAGGCTATCAACCCAGATACGCAGTATTTT
TRBV21-1,-,TRBJ1-5,-,CASSKSGYQPQHF,TGTGCCAGCAGCAAATCAGGATATCAGCCCCAGCATTTT
TRBV23-1,-,TRBJ2-4,-,CASSQWYSNIQYF,TGCGCCAGCAGTCAATGGTACAGCAACATTCAGTACTTC
TRBV7-3,-,TRBJ2-6,-,CASSPQGRAGANVLTF,TGTGCCAGCAGCCCGCAGGGGAGAGCTGGGGCCAACGTCCTGACTTTC
TRBV13,few,TRBJ1-2,-,CASSFGVYGYTF,TGTGCCAGCAGCTTCGGGGTCTATGGCTACACCTTC
TRBV6-1,-,TRBJ1-2,-,CASSEATLGYGYTF,TGTGCCAGCAGTGAAGCGACCCTAGGCTATGGCTACACCTTC
TRBV18,-,TRBJ1-1,-,CASSPPGRVNTEAFF,TGTGCCAGCTCACCTCCGGGCAGGGTGAACACTGAAGCTTTCTTT
TRBV5-6,-,TRBJ2-4,-,CASSLDTAENIQYF,TGTGCCAGCAGCTTGGATACAGCCGAAAACATTCAGTACTTC
TRBV7-2,-,TRBJ2-1,TRBD2,CASSLSSGGANEQFF,TGTGCCAGCAGCTTATCTAGCGGGGGGGCTAATGAGCAGTTCTTC
TRBV30,-,TRBJ1-1,-,CAWSVAGMSTEAFF,TGTGCCTGGAGTGTAGCCGGGATGAGCACTGAAGCTTTCTTT
TRBV28,-,TRBJ1-5,-,CASRATGPNFGQHF,TGTGCCAGCAGGGCCACAGGCCCCAATTTTGGGCAGCATTTT
TRBV30,-,TRBJ1-1,TRBD1,CAWTGQANTEAFF,TGTGCCTGGACCGGACAGGCCAACACTGAAGCTTTCTTT
TRBV28,-,TRBJ1-5,TRBD1,CASRQGGSNQPQHF,TGTGCCAGCAGACAGGGGGGGAGTAATCAGCCCCAGCATTTT
TRBV29-1,-,TRBJ2-5,-,CSVELRPRGTQYF,TGCAGCGTTGAACTCCGGCCCCGAGGGACCCAGTACTTC
TRBV15,-,TRBJ1-1,-,CATSPWGPGAEAFF,TGTGCCACCAGCCCATGGGGCCCAGGGGCTGAAGCTTTCTTT
TRBV18,-,TRBJ1-1,TRBD1,CASSPGTGYTEAFF,TGTGCCAGCTCACCAGGGACAGGGTACACTGAAGCTTTCTTT
TRBV5-1,-,TRBJ1-1,-,CASSREGNTEAFF,TGCGCCAGCAGCCGCGAGGGGAACACTGAAGCTTTCTTT
TRBV29-1,-,TRBJ1-3,-,CSVFWAGLGNTIYF,TGCAGCGTTTTTTGGGCCGGTCTGGGAAACACCATATATTTT
TRBV7-3,-,TRBJ2-6,TRBD1,CASSFWTGSGANVLTF,TGTGCCAGCAGCTTTTGGACAGGGTCTGGGGCCAACGTCCTGACTTTC
TRBV7-9,-,TRBJ2-1,TRBD2,CASSPKAGGNNEQFF,TGTGCCAGCAGCCCAAAAGCGGGAGGGAACAATGAGCAGTTCTTC
TRBV27,-,TRBJ2-7,TRBD1,CASSLPGTGAYEQYF,TGTGCCAGCAGTTTACCCGGGACAGGGGCCTACGAGCAGTACTTC
TRBV28,-,TRBJ2-1,TRBD2,CASSPGLAGPRVNEQFF,TGTGCCAGCAGTCCCGGACTAGCGGGTCCAAGAGTCAATGAGCAGTTCTTC
TRBV6-5,-,TRBJ1-5,-,CASSSTGLSNQPQHF,TGTGCCAGCAGCTCTACAGGGCTAAGCAATCAGCCCCAGCATTTT
TRBV5-4,-,TRBJ1-2,TRBD1,CASSYLPGQGALGYTF,TGTGCCAGCAGTTACCTTCCGGGACAGGGGGCGCTTGGCTACACCTTC
TRBV10-3,-,TRBJ1-2,TRBD1,CAISGTGQTNYGYTF,TGTGCCATCAGTGGGACAGGACAAACTAACTATGGCTACACCTTC
TRBV6-5,-,TRBJ2-4,TRBD1,CASKIGTAKNIQYF,TGTGCCAGCAAAATCGGGACAGCTAAAAACATTCAGTACTTC
TRBV9,-,TRBJ2-7,TRBD1,CASSVTGGRDEQYF,TGTGCCAGCAGCGTGACAGGGGGCAGGGACGAGCAGTACTTC
TRBV5-6,-,TRBJ1-2,-,CASSEAPDNYGYTF,TGTGCCAGCAGCGAAGCGCCCGATAACTATGGCTACACCTTC
TRBV5-6,-,TRBJ2-7,-,CASRPQVYHEQYF,TGTGCCAGCAGGCCTCAGGTTTACCACGAGCAGTACTTC
TRBV6-4,-,TRBJ1-6,TRBD1,CASSDGQGINSPLHF,TGTGCCAGCAGTGACGGACAGGGAATTAATTCACCCCTCCACTTT
TRBV5-1,-,TRBJ1-3,-,CASSLVGTRGSGNTIYF,TGCGCCAGCAGCTTGGTGGGGACCAGGGGCTCTGGAAACACCATATATTTT
TRBV5-1,once,TRBJ1-3,-,CASSPRTTARGFGNTIYF,TGCGCCAGCAGCCCTAGGACCACAGCCCGGGGATTCGGAAACACCATATATTTT